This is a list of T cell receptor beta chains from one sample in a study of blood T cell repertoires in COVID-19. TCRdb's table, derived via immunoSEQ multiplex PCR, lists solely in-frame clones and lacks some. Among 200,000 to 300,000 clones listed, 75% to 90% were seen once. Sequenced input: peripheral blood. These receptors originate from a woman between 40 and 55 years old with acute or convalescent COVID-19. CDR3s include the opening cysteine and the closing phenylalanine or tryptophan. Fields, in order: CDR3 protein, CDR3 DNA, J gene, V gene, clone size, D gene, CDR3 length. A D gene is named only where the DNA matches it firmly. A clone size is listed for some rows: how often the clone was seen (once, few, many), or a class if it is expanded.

CDR3aa: CASNVFLAGHLGGTDTQYF
CDR3nt: TGTGCCAGCAACGTGTTCCTAGCGGGGCACCTGGGGGGCACAGATACGCAGTATTTT
j_gene: TRBJ2-3
v_gene: TRBV2
abundance: -
d_gene: TRBD2
len: 19

CDR3aa: CASSIQGSNEKLFF
CDR3nt: TGTGCCAGTAGTATCCAGGGTAGTAATGAAAAACTGTTTTTT
j_gene: TRBJ1-4
v_gene: TRBV19
abundance: -
d_gene: -
len: 14

CDR3aa: CASSLAAGLGETQYF
CDR3nt: TGTGCCAGCAGCTTAGCAGCGGGGCTTGGGGAGACCCAGTACTTC
j_gene: TRBJ2-5
v_gene: TRBV7-6
abundance: -
d_gene: TRBD2
len: 15

CDR3aa: CASSAGQGVGGYTF
CDR3nt: TGTGCCAGCAGCGCGGGACAGGGGGTAGGAGGCTACACCTTC
j_gene: TRBJ1-2
v_gene: TRBV9
abundance: -
d_gene: TRBD1
len: 14

CDR3aa: CASSSGTGFNTEAFF
CDR3nt: TGTGCCAGCAGCTCCGGGACAGGGTTTAACACTGAAGCTTTCTTT
j_gene: TRBJ1-1
v_gene: TRBV5-4
abundance: -
d_gene: TRBD1
len: 15

CDR3aa: CASSPADDSYGYTF
CDR3nt: TGTGCCAGCTCACCAGCCGACGACAGCTATGGCTACACCTTC
j_gene: TRBJ1-2
v_gene: TRBV18
abundance: -
d_gene: -
len: 14

CDR3aa: CASQPGGLNEKLFF
CDR3nt: TGTGCCAGTCAACCGGGGGGCCTGAATGAAAAACTGTTTTTT
j_gene: TRBJ1-4
v_gene: TRBV18
abundance: -
d_gene: -
len: 14

CDR3aa: CASKWRSRSETEAFF
CDR3nt: TGTGCCAGTAAATGGAGGTCCCGTAGTGAGACTGAAGCTTTCTTT
j_gene: TRBJ1-1
v_gene: TRBV7-2
abundance: -
d_gene: -
len: 15

CDR3aa: CASTKRGQGAWQVSPLHF
CDR3nt: TGCGCCAGCACCAAAAGGGGACAGGGGGCTTGGCAGGTTTCACCCCTCCACTTT
j_gene: TRBJ1-6
v_gene: TRBV23-1
abundance: -
d_gene: TRBD1
len: 18

CDR3aa: CASSLFNRDRAGGYTF
CDR3nt: TGTGCCAGCAGCTTATTTAACCGGGACAGGGCAGGTGGCTACACCTTC
j_gene: TRBJ1-2
v_gene: TRBV5-4
abundance: -
d_gene: TRBD1
len: 16

CDR3aa: CASSYPGAMNYGYTF
CDR3nt: TGTGCCAGCAGCTATCCAGGGGCGATGAACTATGGCTACACCTTC
j_gene: TRBJ1-2
v_gene: TRBV5-6
abundance: -
d_gene: -
len: 15

CDR3aa: CASSWRTGGWNQPQHF
CDR3nt: TGTGCCAGCAGTTGGAGGACAGGGGGCTGGAATCAGCCCCAGCATTTT
j_gene: TRBJ1-5
v_gene: TRBV6-5
abundance: -
d_gene: TRBD1
len: 16

CDR3aa: CASSSPTGWNTEAFF
CDR3nt: TGTGCCAGCAGTTCCCCGACAGGGTGGAACACTGAAGCTTTCTTT
j_gene: TRBJ1-1
v_gene: TRBV6-5
abundance: -
d_gene: TRBD1
len: 15

CDR3aa: CAISSPTGGNTEAFF
CDR3nt: TGTGCCATCTCTAGCCCGACAGGGGGGAACACTGAAGCTTTCTTT
j_gene: TRBJ1-1
v_gene: TRBV10-3
abundance: -
d_gene: TRBD1
len: 15

CDR3aa: CASRMGQGAYQPQHF
CDR3nt: TGTGCCAGCCGAATGGGACAGGGGGCTTATCAGCCCCAGCATTTT
j_gene: TRBJ1-5
v_gene: TRBV6-5
abundance: -
d_gene: TRBD1
len: 15

CDR3aa: CASSQGVTDTQYF
CDR3nt: TGTGCCAGCAGCCAGGGGGTCACAGATACGCAGTATTTT
j_gene: TRBJ2-3
v_gene: TRBV5-6
abundance: -
d_gene: TRBD1
len: 13

CDR3aa: CASSYRTMNTEAFF
CDR3nt: TGCGCCAGCAGCTACAGGACCATGAACACTGAAGCTTTCTTT
j_gene: TRBJ1-1
v_gene: TRBV5-1
abundance: -
d_gene: -
len: 14

CDR3aa: CASSVEVGRVSPLHF
CDR3nt: TGTGCCAGCAGCGTAGAAGTGGGGCGAGTCTCACCCCTCCACTTT
j_gene: TRBJ1-6
v_gene: TRBV9
abundance: -
d_gene: -
len: 15

CDR3aa: CASSFGQGSGNTIYF
CDR3nt: TGTGCCAGCAGCTTTGGACAGGGGTCTGGAAACACCATATATTTT
j_gene: TRBJ1-3
v_gene: TRBV7-2
abundance: -
d_gene: TRBD1
len: 15

CDR3aa: CASSFEGGRVDNEQFF
CDR3nt: TGTGCCAGCAGCTTCGAGGGCGGGAGGGTGGACAATGAGCAGTTCTTC
j_gene: TRBJ2-1
v_gene: TRBV11-1
abundance: -
d_gene: TRBD2
len: 16

CDR3aa: CAISDLRQGANGYTF
CDR3nt: TGTGCCATCAGTGACCTTCGACAGGGGGCAAATGGCTACACCTTC
j_gene: TRBJ1-2
v_gene: TRBV10-3
abundance: -
d_gene: TRBD1
len: 15

CDR3aa: CASSELLSGLFTDTQYF
CDR3nt: TGTGCCAGCAGTGAACTGCTCTCGGGACTTTTCACAGATACGCAGTATTTT
j_gene: TRBJ2-3
v_gene: TRBV6-1
abundance: -
d_gene: -
len: 17

CDR3aa: CASTPTAGASTNTQYF
CDR3nt: TGTGCCAGTACCCCTACAGCGGGGGCCTCCACAAATACGCAGTATTTT
j_gene: TRBJ2-3
v_gene: TRBV19
abundance: -
d_gene: TRBD2
len: 16

CDR3aa: CASSFEIAGPPDTQYF
CDR3nt: TGTGCCAGCAGCTTCGAGATAGCGGGACCCCCGGATACGCAGTATTTT
j_gene: TRBJ2-3
v_gene: TRBV5-4
abundance: -
d_gene: TRBD2
len: 16

CDR3aa: CASSLEAGQETQYF
CDR3nt: TGTGCCAGCAGCTTAGAAGCGGGGCAAGAGACCCAGTACTTC
j_gene: TRBJ2-5
v_gene: TRBV13
abundance: -
d_gene: TRBD2
len: 14

CDR3aa: CASSRPGQGFYGYTF
CDR3nt: TGTGCCAGCAGCCGCCCGGGACAGGGATTCTATGGCTACACCTTC
j_gene: TRBJ1-2
v_gene: TRBV11-1
abundance: -
d_gene: TRBD1
len: 15

CDR3aa: CASSSQGIGVSSYNEQFF
CDR3nt: TGTGCCAGTAGTAGTCAGGGTATAGGGGTCAGCTCCTACAATGAGCAGTTCTTC
j_gene: TRBJ2-1
v_gene: TRBV19
abundance: once
d_gene: -
len: 18

CDR3aa: CASKPRDSYSPLHF
CDR3nt: TGTGCCAGCAAACCCCGGGACAGCTATTCACCCCTCCACTTT
j_gene: TRBJ1-6
v_gene: TRBV27
abundance: -
d_gene: TRBD1
len: 14

CDR3aa: CASSAQGLSNQPQHF
CDR3nt: TGTGCCAGCAGCGCCCAGGGGCTTAGCAATCAGCCCCAGCATTTT
j_gene: TRBJ1-5
v_gene: TRBV9
abundance: -
d_gene: -
len: 15

CDR3aa: CASSRDRGGDEQFF
CDR3nt: TGTGCCAGCAGTCGGGACAGGGGTGGGGATGAGCAGTTCTTC
j_gene: TRBJ2-1
v_gene: TRBV6-6
abundance: -
d_gene: TRBD1
len: 14

CDR3aa: CASSPEGTENEKLFF
CDR3nt: TGCGCCAGCAGCCCGGAGGGGACGGAGAATGAAAAACTGTTTTTT
j_gene: TRBJ1-4
v_gene: TRBV5-1
abundance: -
d_gene: -
len: 15

CDR3aa: CASSQDSDGGPGDTQYF
CDR3nt: TGTGCCAGCAGCCAAGATTCGGACGGGGGGCCGGGAGATACGCAGTATTTT
j_gene: TRBJ2-3
v_gene: TRBV4-2
abundance: -
d_gene: -
len: 17

CDR3aa: CASTDPGFRSYNEQFF
CDR3nt: TGTGCCAGCACCGATCCAGGGTTCCGCTCCTACAATGAGCAGTTCTTC
j_gene: TRBJ2-1
v_gene: TRBV7-9
abundance: -
d_gene: -
len: 16

CDR3aa: CASSLVGTSGSLKNIQYF
CDR3nt: TGCGCCAGCAGCTTGGTCGGGACTAGCGGGTCCCTCAAAAACATTCAGTACTTC
j_gene: TRBJ2-4
v_gene: TRBV5-1
abundance: -
d_gene: TRBD2
len: 18

CDR3aa: CASSLIGGNEKLFF
CDR3nt: TGTGCCAGCAGCTTGATAGGGGGCAATGAAAAACTGTTTTTT
j_gene: TRBJ1-4
v_gene: TRBV5-4
abundance: once
d_gene: TRBD1
len: 14

CDR3aa: CASSQATGADPYGYTF
CDR3nt: TGTGCCAGCAGCCAAGCCACAGGGGCTGACCCCTATGGCTACACCTTC
j_gene: TRBJ1-2
v_gene: TRBV14
abundance: -
d_gene: TRBD1
len: 16

CDR3aa: CASSYSIYGDTNTEAFF
CDR3nt: TGTGCCAGCAGTTACTCGATTTATGGGGACACGAACACTGAAGCTTTCTTT
j_gene: TRBJ1-1
v_gene: TRBV6-2/TRBV6-3
abundance: -
d_gene: -
len: 17

CDR3aa: CASSLGGTPYSGNTIYF
CDR3nt: TGTGCCAGCAGCTTAGGGGGGACACCCTACTCTGGAAACACCATATATTTT
j_gene: TRBJ1-3
v_gene: TRBV7-2
abundance: once
d_gene: -
len: 17

CDR3aa: CASSLTPGALGYGYTF
CDR3nt: TGTGCCAGCAGCTTAACGCCAGGGGCCCTAGGCTATGGCTACACCTTC
j_gene: TRBJ1-2
v_gene: TRBV7-3
abundance: once
d_gene: -
len: 16

CDR3aa: CASSLSFSRAYNQPQHF
CDR3nt: TGTGCCAGCAGTTTATCGTTCAGCAGGGCCTACAATCAGCCCCAGCATTTT
j_gene: TRBJ1-5
v_gene: TRBV27
abundance: -
d_gene: -
len: 17

CDR3aa: CASSLAGRYGYTF
CDR3nt: TGTGCCAGCAGCTTAGCAGGGCGGTATGGCTACACCTTC
j_gene: TRBJ1-2
v_gene: TRBV11-2
abundance: -
d_gene: -
len: 13

CDR3aa: CASSLPGQADSLNTEAFF
CDR3nt: TGCGCCAGCAGCTTACCGGGACAGGCCGACTCGTTGAACACTGAAGCTTTCTTT
j_gene: TRBJ1-1
v_gene: TRBV5-1
abundance: -
d_gene: TRBD1
len: 18

CDR3aa: CASSPGVSNTDTQYF
CDR3nt: TGTGCCAGCAGCCCCGGGGTTTCGAACACAGATACGCAGTATTTT
j_gene: TRBJ2-3
v_gene: TRBV7-9
abundance: -
d_gene: -
len: 15

CDR3aa: CASSLTALAGAEQFF
CDR3nt: TGTGCCAGCAGCTTAACCGCACTAGCGGGGGCTGAGCAGTTCTTC
j_gene: TRBJ2-1
v_gene: TRBV7-3
abundance: -
d_gene: TRBD2
len: 15

CDR3aa: CASSQVGLQETQYF
CDR3nt: TGCGCCAGCAGCCAGGTCGGTCTCCAAGAGACCCAGTACTTC
j_gene: TRBJ2-5
v_gene: TRBV4-1
abundance: -
d_gene: -
len: 14

CDR3aa: CASSIVPGAGNTIYF
CDR3nt: TGTGCCAGTAGTATAGTCCCAGGGGCTGGAAACACCATATATTTT
j_gene: TRBJ1-3
v_gene: TRBV19
abundance: -
d_gene: -
len: 15

CDR3aa: CATSREPVDRDFSNTGELFF
CDR3nt: TGTGCCACCAGCAGAGAGCCCGTTGACAGGGATTTTTCGAACACCGGGGAGCTGTTTTTT
j_gene: TRBJ2-2
v_gene: TRBV15
abundance: -
d_gene: TRBD1
len: 20

CDR3aa: CASSLEPRRDEKLFF
CDR3nt: TGCGCCAGCAGCTTGGAGCCGAGGCGGGATGAAAAACTGTTTTTT
j_gene: TRBJ1-4
v_gene: TRBV5-1
abundance: -
d_gene: -
len: 15